One sample yielded the 2 T cell receptor beta chains listed below, sequenced in a study of blood T cell repertoires in COVID-19. Assay used: immunoSEQ multiplex PCR; TCRdb lists only in-frame clones, some missing. Of hundreds of thousands of clones in the sample, roughly 79% are singletons; the top ten hold approximately 1.9%. Specimen: peripheral blood. Receptor source: a woman older than 75 with acute or convalescent COVID-19.

The gene calls are TRBV6-2 or TRBV6-3 and TRBJ2-6, with 9 nucleotides matching TRBD1. Germline CDR1 and CDR2: MNHEY and SVGEGT. V dropped 6 bases and J dropped 0; count of bases not matched to a gene: 15. This CDR3 region has 20 residues. The CDR3 DNA sequence: TGTGCCAGCAGCCTGCTAGGAGGGACAGGGTCGGACTCTGGGGCCAACGTCCTGACTTTC. It codes for CASSLLGGTGSDSGANVLTF.

The J gene is TRBJ1-4, the V gene TRBV7-2, with D possibly matching TRBD1 (6 bases). CDR1 SGHTA and CDR2 FQGNSA come from the germline V gene. Trimming shortened V by 5 bases and J by 6 bases, and 13 bases separated the two germline ends. The CDR3 extends over 14 amino acids. In DNA, the CDR3 is TGTGCCAGCAGCGCCAGGGGTTGGGATGAAAAACTGTTTTTT. Protein sequence: CASSARGWDEKLFF.